These T cell receptor beta chains were read from a single sample in a study of blood T cell repertoires in COVID-19. Method: immunoSEQ multiplex PCR; TCRdb's copy keeps in-frame clones and lacks some. Among approximately 460,000 clones listed, about 88% were seen once. Specimen: peripheral blood. These receptors were taken from a man aged 18 to 35 with COVID-19, enrolled during active disease. CDR3s include the opening cysteine and the closing phenylalanine or tryptophan.

v_call: TRBV15
j_call: TRBJ2-6
cdr3_aa: CATSRGTGGANVLTF

v_call: TRBV2
j_call: TRBJ1-5
cdr3_aa: CASSGGGNQPQHF

v_call: TRBV4-1
j_call: TRBJ1-3
cdr3_aa: CASSQGHSGNTIYF

v_call: TRBV21-1
j_call: TRBJ1-2
cdr3_aa: CASTLRYHWGYTF

v_call: TRBV3-1/TRBV3-2
j_call: TRBJ2-7
cdr3_aa: CASSHPAAGEQYF

v_call: TRBV11-3
j_call: TRBJ2-1
cdr3_aa: CASSLDLAGGSYNEQFF

v_call: TRBV6-5
j_call: TRBJ2-3
cdr3_aa: CASSPDRFPTDTQYF

v_call: TRBV19
j_call: TRBJ2-2
cdr3_aa: CASSSGGYRGWNTGELFF

v_call: TRBV7-9
j_call: TRBJ2-2
cdr3_aa: CASNAGQGVPGELFF

v_call: TRBV6-2/TRBV6-3
j_call: TRBJ2-7
cdr3_aa: CASSSGTSGTYEQYF

v_call: TRBV10-2
j_call: TRBJ1-6
cdr3_aa: CASSDRLGSPLHF

v_call: TRBV19
j_call: TRBJ1-4
cdr3_aa: CASSIDRPGQGEKLFF

v_call: TRBV7-9
j_call: TRBJ1-1
cdr3_aa: CASRGPQGTEAFF

v_call: TRBV18
j_call: TRBJ1-2
cdr3_aa: CASSRTGAAFYTF